The sample holds a few counts of the clone carrying this T cell receptor (beta chain). A much larger clonotype is one base distant, so this may be a read error. The data were taken from a study of read filtering for tumor transcriptome and immune sequencing. The library was built from about 400 ng RNA with molecular barcoded adaptors for alpha/delta and beta/gamma chains. TCRdb re-called the reads through MiXCR, storing one row per CDR3 protein. The table records about 130,000 distinct CDR3 sequences, over 10% of them present only once. Trimming cost V 4 bases and J 6 bases, with 18 bases left between them. CDR3 length: 14 residues. CDR1 SQVTM and CDR2 ANQGSEA come from the germline V gene.

V is TRBV29-1 and J is TRBJ1-1; a weak D match, TRBD1 (6 bases). Specimen: a population of CD138-negative cells sorted from bone marrow. The clonotype was recovered from a donor aged 40 or over with multiple myeloma. The DNA for the CDR3 is TGCAGCGTTGGGATCGTGACAGGTAACGCTGAAGCTTTCTTT. Residues: CSVGIVTGNAEAFF.